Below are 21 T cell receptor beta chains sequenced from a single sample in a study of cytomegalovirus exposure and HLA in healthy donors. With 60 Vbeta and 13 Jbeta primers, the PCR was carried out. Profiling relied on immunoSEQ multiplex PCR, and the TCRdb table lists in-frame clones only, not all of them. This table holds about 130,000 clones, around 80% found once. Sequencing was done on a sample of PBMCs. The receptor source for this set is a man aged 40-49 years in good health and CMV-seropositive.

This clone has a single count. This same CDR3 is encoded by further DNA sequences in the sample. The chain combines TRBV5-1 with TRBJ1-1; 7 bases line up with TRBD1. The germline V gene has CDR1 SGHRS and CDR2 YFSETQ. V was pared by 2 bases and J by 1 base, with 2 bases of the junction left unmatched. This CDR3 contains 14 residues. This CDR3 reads CASSLGTENTEAFF. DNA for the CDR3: TGCGCCAGCAGCTTAGGGACAGAGAACACTGAAGCTTTCTTT.

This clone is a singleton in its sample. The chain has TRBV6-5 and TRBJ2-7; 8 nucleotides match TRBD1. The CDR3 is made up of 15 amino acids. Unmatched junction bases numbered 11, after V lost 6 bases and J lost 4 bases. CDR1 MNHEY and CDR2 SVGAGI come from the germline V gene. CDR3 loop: CASSTPGTGLYEQYF. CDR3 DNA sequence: TGTGCCAGCAGCACGCCCGGGACAGGACTTTACGAGCAGTACTTC.

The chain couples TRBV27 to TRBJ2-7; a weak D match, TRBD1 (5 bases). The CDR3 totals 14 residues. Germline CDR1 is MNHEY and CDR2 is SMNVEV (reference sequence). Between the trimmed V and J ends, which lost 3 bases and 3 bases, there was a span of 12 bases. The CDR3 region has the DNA TGTGCCAGCAGTTTCCAGGACACCCTCTACGAGCAGTACTTC. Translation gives CASSFQDTLYEQYF.

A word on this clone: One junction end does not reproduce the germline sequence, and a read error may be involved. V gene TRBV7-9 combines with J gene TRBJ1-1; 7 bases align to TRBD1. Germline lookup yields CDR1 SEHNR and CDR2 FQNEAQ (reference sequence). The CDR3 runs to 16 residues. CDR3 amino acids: CSSSPTRDRANTEAFF. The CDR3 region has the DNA TGTTCCAGCAGCCCTACCCGCGACAGGGCGAACACTGAAGCTTTCTTT.

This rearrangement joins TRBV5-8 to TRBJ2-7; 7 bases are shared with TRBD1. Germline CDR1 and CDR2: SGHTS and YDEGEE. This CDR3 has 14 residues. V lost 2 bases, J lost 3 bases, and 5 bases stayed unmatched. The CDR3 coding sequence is TGTGCCAGCAGCTTCCGACAGGGCGGCTACGAGCAGTACTTC. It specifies CASSFRQGGYEQYF.

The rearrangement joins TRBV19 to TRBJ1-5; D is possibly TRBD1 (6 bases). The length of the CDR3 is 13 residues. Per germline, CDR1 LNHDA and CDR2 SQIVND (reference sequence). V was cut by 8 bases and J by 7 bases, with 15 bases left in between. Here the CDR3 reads CASAEQGGQPQHF. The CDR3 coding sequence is TGTGCCAGTGCGGAACAGGGCGGGCAGCCCCAGCATTTT.

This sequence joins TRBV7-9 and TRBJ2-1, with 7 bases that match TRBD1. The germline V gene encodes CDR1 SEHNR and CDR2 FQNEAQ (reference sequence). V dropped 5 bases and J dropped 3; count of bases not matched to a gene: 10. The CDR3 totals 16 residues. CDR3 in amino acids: CASSTNRGSFYNEQFF. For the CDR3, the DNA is TGTGCCAGCAGCACAAACAGGGGAAGCTTCTACAATGAGCAGTTCTTC.

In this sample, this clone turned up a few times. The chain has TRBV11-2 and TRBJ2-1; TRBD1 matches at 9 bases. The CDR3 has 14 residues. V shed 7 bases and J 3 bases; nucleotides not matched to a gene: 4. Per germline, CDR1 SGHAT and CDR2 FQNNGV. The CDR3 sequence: CASNPTGGYNEQFF. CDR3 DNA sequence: TGTGCCAGCAACCCGACAGGGGGCTACAATGAGCAGTTCTTC.

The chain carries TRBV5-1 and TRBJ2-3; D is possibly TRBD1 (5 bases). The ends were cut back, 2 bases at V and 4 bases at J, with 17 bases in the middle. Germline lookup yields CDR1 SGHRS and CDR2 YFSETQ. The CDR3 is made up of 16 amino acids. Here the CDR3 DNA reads TGCGCCAGCAGCTTAAGGGGCTCCAGGGTGGCAGATACGCAGTATTTT. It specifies CASSLRGSRVADTQYF.

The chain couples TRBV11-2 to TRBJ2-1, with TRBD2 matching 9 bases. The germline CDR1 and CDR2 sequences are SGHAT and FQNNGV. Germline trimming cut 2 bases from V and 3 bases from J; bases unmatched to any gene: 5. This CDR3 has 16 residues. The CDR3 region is CASSLNAGGIYNEQFF. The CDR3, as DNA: TGTGCCAGCAGCTTAAATGCGGGAGGGATCTACAATGAGCAGTTCTTC.

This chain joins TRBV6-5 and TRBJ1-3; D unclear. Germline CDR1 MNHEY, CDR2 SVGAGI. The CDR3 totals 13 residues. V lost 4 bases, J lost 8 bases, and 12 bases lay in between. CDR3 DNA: TGTGCCAGCAGTTTGGTACTCCTGGACACCATATATTTT. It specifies CASSLVLLDTIYF.

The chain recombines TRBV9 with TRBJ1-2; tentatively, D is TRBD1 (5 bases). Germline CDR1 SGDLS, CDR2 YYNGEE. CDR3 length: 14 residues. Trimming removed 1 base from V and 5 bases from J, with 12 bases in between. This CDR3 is CASSVRGGGYGYTF. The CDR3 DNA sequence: TGTGCCAGCAGCGTAAGGGGTGGGGGGTATGGCTACACCTTC.

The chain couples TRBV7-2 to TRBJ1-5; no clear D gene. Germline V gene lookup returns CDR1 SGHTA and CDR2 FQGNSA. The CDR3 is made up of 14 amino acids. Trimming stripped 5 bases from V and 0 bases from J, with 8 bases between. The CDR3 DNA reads TGTGCCAGCAGCGAGGCTGTTAGCAATCAGCCCCAGCATTTT. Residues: CASSEAVSNQPQHF.

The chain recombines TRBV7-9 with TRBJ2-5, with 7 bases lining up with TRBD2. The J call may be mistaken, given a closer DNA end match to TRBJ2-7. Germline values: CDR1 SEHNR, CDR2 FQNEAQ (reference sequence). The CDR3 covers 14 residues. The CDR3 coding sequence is TGTGCCAGCAGCTCGGGACTACCAACGGCCGAGCAGTACTTC. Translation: CASSSGLPTAEQYF.

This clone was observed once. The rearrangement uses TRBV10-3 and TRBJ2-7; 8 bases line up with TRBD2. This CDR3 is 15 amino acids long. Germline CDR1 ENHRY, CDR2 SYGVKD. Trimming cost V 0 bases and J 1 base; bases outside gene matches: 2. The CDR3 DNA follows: TGTGCCATCAGTGAGTCTAGCGGGACTTCCTACGAGCAGTACTTC. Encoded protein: CAISESSGTSYEQYF.

The CDR3 DNA reads as TGTGCCAGCAGTTTCAATAACTATGGCTACACCTTC. Translating gives CASSFNNYGYTF. The chain combines TRBV28 with TRBJ1-2; D is unresolved. CDR3 size: 12 residues. Trimming took off 3 bases at V and 1 base at J, with 3 bases between the two ends. The germline V gene has CDR1 MDHEN and CDR2 SYDVKM.

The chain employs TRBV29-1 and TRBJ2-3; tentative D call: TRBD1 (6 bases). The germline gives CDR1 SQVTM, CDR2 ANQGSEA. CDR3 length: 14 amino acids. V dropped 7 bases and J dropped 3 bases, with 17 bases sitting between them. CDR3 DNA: TGCAGCGCCTCACAGGGACGAATGACAGATACGCAGTATTTT. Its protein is CSASQGRMTDTQYF.

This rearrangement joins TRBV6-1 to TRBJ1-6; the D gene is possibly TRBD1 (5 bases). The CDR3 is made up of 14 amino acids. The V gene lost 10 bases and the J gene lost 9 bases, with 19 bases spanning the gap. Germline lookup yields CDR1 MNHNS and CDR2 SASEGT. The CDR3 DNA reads TGTGCCACCTCGAAGGGAGGGACGGCTTCACCCCTCCACTTT. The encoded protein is CATSKGGTASPLHF.

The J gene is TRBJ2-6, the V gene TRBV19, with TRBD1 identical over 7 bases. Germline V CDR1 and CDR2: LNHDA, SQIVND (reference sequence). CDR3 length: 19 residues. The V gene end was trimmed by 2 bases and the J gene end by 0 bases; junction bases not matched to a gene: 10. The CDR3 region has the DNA TGTGCCAGTAGTATACCCCGGACAGGTACACTCTCTGGGGCCAACGTCCTGACTTTC. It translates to CASSIPRTGTLSGANVLTF.

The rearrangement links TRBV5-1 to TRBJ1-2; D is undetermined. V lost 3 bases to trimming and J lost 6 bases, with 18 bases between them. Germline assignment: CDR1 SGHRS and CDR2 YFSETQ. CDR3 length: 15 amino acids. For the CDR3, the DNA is TGCGCCAGCAGCTCCCTCGTAGAGGGAAGGGATGGCTACACCTTC. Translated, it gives CASSSLVEGRDGYTF.

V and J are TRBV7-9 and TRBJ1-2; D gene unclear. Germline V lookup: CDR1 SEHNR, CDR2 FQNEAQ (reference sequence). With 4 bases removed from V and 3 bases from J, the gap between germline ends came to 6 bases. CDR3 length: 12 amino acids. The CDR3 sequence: CASSSGDYGYTF. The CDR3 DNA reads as TGTGCCAGCAGCTCCGGGGACTATGGCTACACCTTC.